This TCR beta chain was observed in a study of spatial heterogeneity in lung cancer. Study-wide background: The approximately 67 donors had untreated early-stage non-small cell lung cancer.

TCRdb redid the calling of the 5' RACE reads with MiXCR, one entry per CDR3 protein. The table has under 45,000 distinct CDR3 sequences, around 6.9% seen once. Per germline, CDR1 MNHNY and CDR2 SVGAGI (reference sequence). V lost 7 bases, J lost 2 bases, and 12 bases lay in between. This CDR3 has 13 residues. The time point here: blood at routine non-recurrence follow-up after resection. This sequence originates from a male donor with early-stage non-small cell lung cancer. The source material was PBMCs, sampled at follow-up. V is TRBV6-6 and J is TRBJ2-7, with a weak D call TRBD2 (6 bases). CDR3 nucleotide sequence: TGTGCCAGCAAACCGGGACTCGCCTACGAGCAGTACTTC. Translation: CASKPGLAYEQYF.